Reported below is one T cell receptor (beta chain). This clonotype has only a few counts. Its antigen is not yet known. The sample holds no much larger clone one base away, and base qualities are not on file. These data are taken from a study of molecular identifiers for immune sequencing clone quantification listed by TCRdb under 2018. Some background on the complete study: For a replicate experiment, the RNA from either 20,000 or 100,000 naive CD8 T cells was divided into five aliquots, and four of those aliquots went on to sequencing. This methods study used CD8 T cells to benchmark TCR RNA copy counting and molecular-identifier clustering-based TCR repertoire sequencing (MIDCIRS).

Libraries came from PCR. The run used an Illumina HiSeq 4000. Preparation of bulk TCR libraries followed a previously described approach, with the TCR primers listed in Table S5. Total RNA was purified with the Qiagen AllPrep DNA/RNA kit. Reads from multiple sequencing runs of the same library were pooled before analysis. The paper's processing steps were these. Reads were retained only if the reads had an exact TCR constant sequence, and the retained reads were trimmed to 150 nt and grouped according to their 12-nt molecular barcodes. Reads in each barcode group were sub-clustered using a 15% Levenshtein threshold, and a quality-weighted consensus sequence was built for each RNA molecule. Non-functional sequences were excluded, and lower-count sequences lying one edit away from another sequence were also excluded. Based on a fit of two negative binomial distributions, barcode sub-clusters having less than 20% of the maximum read count were discarded. Starting from the raw public reads, TCRdb applied fastp trimming at Q25, assembled clones with MiXCR and retained in-frame beta chains. Each record represents a unique CDR3 protein, reported with the most common genes and DNA among its rows. The authors' filters were not applied to this entry. The sample yields about 640,000 distinct CDR3 sequences; just under 20% were counted once. The ten largest account for 0.85% to 0.9% of the sample.

Beyond this particular receptor, the publication reports: Highly expanded clone sizes could be underestimated if identical TCR molecules share a barcode. Clones above 20 RNA copies held over 99% of molecules in CMV-specific effector cells but under 1% in naive cells. Even against a background of about a million naive CD8 T cells, spiked-in Jurkat TCR RNA amounting to a single cell's worth was reported to be detectable. Naive libraries contained spiked-in Jurkat TCR RNA (more than nine copies' worth), which is not part of the donor repertoire. Without barcode sub-clustering, chimeric consensus sequences inflated TCR diversity; chimeras reached as high as 47%. Modeling indicated about 3.1 TCR RNA copies recovered per cell, compared with about 9.7 by digital PCR, which implies a capture efficiency of approximately 30%.

CDR1 is given as MNHEY and CDR2 as SMNVEV, both from the germline V gene (reference sequence). The V end loses 4 bases and the J end loses 5 bases, and a stretch of 14 bases separates them. The CDR3 contains 14 residues, cysteine and phenylalanine counted. Only CDR3 DNA is held: 42 bases, read in frame from base 1. Naive CD8 T cell libraries were made from 20,000 to 1,000,000 sorted cells using 10%, 30% or 50% of purified RNA. Naive CD8 T cells, defined as CD8+CD4-CCR7+CD45RA+, were FACS-sorted into RLT Plus buffer on a BD FACSAria II. Roughly 10 TCR copies' worth of Jurkat RNA were spiked into roughly 17,000-1,100,000 naive CD8 T cell samples to test detection sensitivity. CD8 T cells were enriched using RosetteSep CD8+ T Cell Enrichment Cocktail and Ficoll-Paque, and the enriched cells then underwent ACK red cell lysis.

This receptor was obtained from a human donor in good health. Some libraries in this study had Jurkat cell RNA spiked in. Material for sequencing was naive CD8+ T cells from blood, with Jurkat cell RNA spiked in. The cell subset or site label, as the study defines it: FACS-sorted CD8+CD4-CCR7+CD45RA+ naive T cells. This chain is built from TRBV27 and TRBJ1-1; too little of a D gene remains to name it. The CDR3 reads CASSYGNERTEAFF. The DNA sequence is TGTGCCAGCAGTTATGGGAACGAACGGACTGAAGCTTTCTTT.